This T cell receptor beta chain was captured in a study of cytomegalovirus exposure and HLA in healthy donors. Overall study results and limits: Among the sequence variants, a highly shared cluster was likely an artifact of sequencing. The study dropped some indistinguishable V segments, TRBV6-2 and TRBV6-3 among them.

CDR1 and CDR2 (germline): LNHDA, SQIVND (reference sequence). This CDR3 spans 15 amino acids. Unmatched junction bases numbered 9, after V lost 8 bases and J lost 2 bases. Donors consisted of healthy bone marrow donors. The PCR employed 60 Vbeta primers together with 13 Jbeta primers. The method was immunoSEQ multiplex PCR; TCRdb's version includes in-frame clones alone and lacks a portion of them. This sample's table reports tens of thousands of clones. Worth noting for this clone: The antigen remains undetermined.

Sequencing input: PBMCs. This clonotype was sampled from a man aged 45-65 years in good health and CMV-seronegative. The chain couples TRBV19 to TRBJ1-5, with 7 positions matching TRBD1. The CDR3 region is CASRQGFLRNQPQHF. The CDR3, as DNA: TGTGCCAGTCGACAGGGCTTTTTACGCAATCAGCCCCAGCATTTT.